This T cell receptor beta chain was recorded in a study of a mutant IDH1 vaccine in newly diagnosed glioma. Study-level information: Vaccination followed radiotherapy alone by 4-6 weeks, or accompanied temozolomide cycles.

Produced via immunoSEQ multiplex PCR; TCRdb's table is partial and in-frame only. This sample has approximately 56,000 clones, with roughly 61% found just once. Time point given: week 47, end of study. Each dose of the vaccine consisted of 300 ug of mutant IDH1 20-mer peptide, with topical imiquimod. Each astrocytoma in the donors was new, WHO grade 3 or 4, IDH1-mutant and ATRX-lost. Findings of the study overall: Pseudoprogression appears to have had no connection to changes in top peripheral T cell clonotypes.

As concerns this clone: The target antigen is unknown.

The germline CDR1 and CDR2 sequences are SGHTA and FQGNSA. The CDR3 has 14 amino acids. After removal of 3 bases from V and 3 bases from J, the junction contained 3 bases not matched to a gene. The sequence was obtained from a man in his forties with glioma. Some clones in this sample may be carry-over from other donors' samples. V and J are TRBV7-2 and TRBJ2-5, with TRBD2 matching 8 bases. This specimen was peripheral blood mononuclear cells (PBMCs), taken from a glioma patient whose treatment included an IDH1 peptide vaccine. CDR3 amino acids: CASSFAGGKETQYF. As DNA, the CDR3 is TGTGCCAGCAGCTTCGCGGGAGGTAAAGAGACCCAGTACTTC.